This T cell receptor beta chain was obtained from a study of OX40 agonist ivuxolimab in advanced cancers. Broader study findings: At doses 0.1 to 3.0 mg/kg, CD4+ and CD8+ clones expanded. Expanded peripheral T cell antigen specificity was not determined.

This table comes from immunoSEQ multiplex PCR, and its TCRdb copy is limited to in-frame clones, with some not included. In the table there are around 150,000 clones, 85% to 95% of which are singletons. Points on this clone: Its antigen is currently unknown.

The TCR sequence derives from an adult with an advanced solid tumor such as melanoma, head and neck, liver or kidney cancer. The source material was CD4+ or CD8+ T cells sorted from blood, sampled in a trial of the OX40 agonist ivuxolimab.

CDR3 nucleotide sequence: TGTGCCAGCTCAACCTCCCCGGATTCACCCCTCCACTTT. Protein sequence: CASSTSPDSPLHF. The chain joins TRBV18 to TRBJ1-6; unclear D gene. Trimming left V 5 bases short and J 8 bases short, with 10 bases between. In germline, CDR1 is KGHSH, CDR2 LQKENI. The CDR3 is made up of 13 amino acids.